Listed here are 31 T cell receptor beta chains from one sample, sequenced in a study of OX40 agonist ivuxolimab in advanced cancers. The data were produced by immunoSEQ multiplex PCR, yet TCRdb's version contains in-frame clones alone and is incomplete. Of 84,000 or so clones in the sample, 80% to 95% are singletons; the top ten hold 0.43%. The source was CD4+ or CD8+ T cells sorted from blood, collected in a trial of the OX40 agonist ivuxolimab. Receptors were obtained from an adult with an advanced solid tumor such as melanoma, head and neck, liver or kidney cancer.

The chain is built from TRBV19 and TRBJ2-1, with 14 bases lining up with TRBD2. Trimming at V came to 5 bases and at J to 7 bases, leaving 7 bases not matched to a gene. Germline V gene sequence: CDR1 LNHDA, CDR2 SQIVND (reference sequence). The CDR3 runs 16 residues. CDR3 residues: CASSWTSGRQANEQFF. CDR3 sequence (DNA): TGTGCCAGTAGTTGGACTAGCGGGAGGCAAGCGAATGAGCAGTTCTTC.

The CDR3 sequence: CASSLIAGARGANDTQYF. CDR3 DNA: TGTGCCAGCAGCTTAATCGCGGGGGCCCGGGGGGCCAATGATACGCAGTATTTT. The V gene is TRBV7-3, the J gene TRBJ2-3, with a tentative D call TRBD2 (7 bases). The germline V gene has CDR1 SGHTA and CDR2 FQGTGA. The CDR3 contains 18 residues. V dropped 1 base and J dropped 6 bases, with 23 bases sitting between them.

The chain recombines TRBV5-6 with TRBJ1-4; D might be TRBD1 (5 bases). The CDR3 totals 16 residues. Germline V CDR1 and CDR2: SGHDT, YYEEEE. V was cut by 1 base and J by 7 bases, with 17 bases left in between. The CDR3 nucleotides are TGTGCCAGCAGCTTGAGGGACGACTGGTCGAGTGAAAAACTGTTTTTT. Translated: CASSLRDDWSSEKLFF.

This chain joins TRBV19 and TRBJ2-1; TRBD1 aligns across 8 bases. The germline CDR1 and CDR2 sequences are LNHDA and SQIVND (reference sequence). J was trimmed by 12 bases and V by 0 bases; bases with no gene match: 4. CDR3 length: 13 amino acids. CDR3 residues: CASSIDRDRLQFF. In DNA, the CDR3 is TGTGCCAGTAGTATAGATAGGGACAGGTTGCAGTTCTTC.

The chain couples TRBV10-2 to TRBJ1-4; no reliable D call. This CDR3 comprises 11 residues. V lost 9 bases and J lost 5, with 7 bases in between. From germline, CDR1 is WSHSY and CDR2 SAAADI. This CDR3 reads CASQENEKLFF. CDR3 DNA sequence: TGCGCCAGTCAGGAGAATGAAAAACTGTTTTTT.

The genes are TRBV5-4 and TRBJ2-3; 7 bases match TRBD2. The CDR3 runs to 16 residues. V trimming: 1 base; J trimming: 3 bases; junction bases outside the gene matches: 8. In germline, CDR1 is SGHNT, CDR2 YYREEE (reference sequence). Here the CDR3 DNA reads TGTGCCAGCAGCTTGATGAACCCTAGCGGTACAGATACGCAGTATTTT. This sequence encodes CASSLMNPSGTDTQYF. The variable domain in full, with the rest retrieved from reference TRBV5-4 and TRBJ2-3, is ETGVTQSPTHLIKTRGQQVTLRCSSQSGHNTVSWYQQALGQGPQFIFQYYREEENGRGNFPPRFSGLQFPNYSSELNVNALELDDSALYLCASSLMNPSGTDTQYFGPGTRLTVL.

The chain combines TRBV11-3 with TRBJ1-1, with D tentatively TRBD1 (5 bases). This CDR3 is 14 amino acids long. Germline lookup yields CDR1 SGHNT and CDR2 YENEEA. Trimming shortened V by 4 bases and J by 2 bases, and 11 bases separated the two germline ends. In DNA form, the CDR3 reads TGTGCCAGCAGCTCGAGACAGATCAACACTGAAGCTTTCTTT. Its translation: CASSSRQINTEAFF.

The V and J genes are TRBV5-4 and TRBJ1-4, with D possibly TRBD1 on 5 matching bases. Germline CDR1 SGHNT, CDR2 YYREEE (reference sequence). The CDR3 runs 15 residues. V was cut by 0 bases and J by 7 bases, with 13 bases left in between. This CDR3 reads CASSLGGRMGEKLFF. In DNA form, the CDR3 reads TGTGCCAGCAGCTTGGGGGGCAGGATGGGTGAAAAACTGTTTTTT.

This chain uses TRBV6-5 with TRBJ2-5; 7 bases line up with TRBD1. Judging by the DNA end, TRBJ2-7 fits better; the J call may be wrong. The length of the CDR3 is 16 residues. From germline, CDR1 is MNHEY and CDR2 SVGAGI. For the CDR3, the DNA is TGTGCCAGCAGTTCGTTACAGGGGCGGTCGACCTACGAGCAGTACTTC. Amino acids: CASSSLQGRSTYEQYF.

The chain employs TRBV7-2 and TRBJ2-1, with D possibly TRBD2 on 6 matching bases. The CDR3 covers 15 residues. Trimming stripped 2 bases from V and 4 bases from J, with 12 bases between. Germline CDR1 and CDR2: SGHTA and FQGNSA. The CDR3 loop reads CASSLRRGSYNEQFF. CDR3 nucleotide sequence: TGTGCCAGCAGCTTAAGGAGGGGATCATACAATGAGCAGTTCTTC.

The J gene is TRBJ1-1, the V gene TRBV2; the D is unclear. In germline, CDR1 is SNHLY, CDR2 FYNNEI. V was cut by 5 bases and J by 3 bases, with 4 bases left in between. This CDR3 spans 11 amino acids. CDR3 DNA sequence: TGTGCCAGCAGTTGGGACACTGAAGCTTTCTTT. Amino acid sequence: CASSWDTEAFF. The whole variable domain, filled in from reference TRBV2 and TRBJ1-1, reads EPEVTQTPSHQVTQMGQEVILRCVPISNHLYFYWYRQILGQKVEFLVSFYNNEISEKSEIFDDQFSVERPDGSNFTLKIRSTKLEDSAMYFCASSWDTEAFFGQGTRLTVV.

This clone was detected only a few times. The J gene is TRBJ2-1, the V gene TRBV11-2, with 9 bases that match TRBD1. J gave up 9 bases and V 6 bases, and 9 bases lay outside the gene matches. Germline loops: CDR1 SGHAT, CDR2 FQNNGV. The CDR3 sequence is 14 residues long. CDR3: CASSPGTGRGEQFF. In nucleotides, the CDR3 is TGTGCCAGCAGTCCCGGGACAGGGCGCGGTGAGCAGTTCTTC. The whole variable domain, remainder taken from reference TRBV11-2 and TRBJ2-1, is EAGVAQSPRYKIIEKRQSVAFWCNPISGHATLYWYQQILGQGPKLLIQFQNNGVVDDSQLPKDRFSAERLKGVDSTLKIQPAKLEDSAVYLCASSPGTGRGEQFFGPGTRLTVL.

This clone turned up a few times. This chain uses TRBV5-6 with TRBJ1-1; 7 nucleotides align to TRBD1. Per germline, CDR1 SGHDT and CDR2 YYEEEE. V dropped 3 bases and J dropped 2; count of bases not matched to a gene: 7. The CDR3 runs to 15 residues. The CDR3 loop is CASSSGDRFNTEAFF. Here the CDR3 DNA reads TGTGCCAGCAGCTCCGGGGACAGATTCAACACTGAAGCTTTCTTT.

The chain combines TRBV15 with TRBJ1-1; 7 bases line up with TRBD1. Per the germline V gene, CDR1 is LNHNV and CDR2 is YYDKDF (reference sequence). V lost 0 bases, J lost 1 base, and 5 bases stayed unmatched. The CDR3 has 16 amino acids. The CDR3 DNA reads TGTGCCACCAGCAGAGAGGCAGGGGGGAGGAACACTGAAGCTTTCTTT. Translated: CATSREAGGRNTEAFF. The full variable domain, in which reference TRBV15 and TRBJ1-1 provide the parts outside the CDR3, is DAMVIQNPRYQVTQFGKPVTLSCSQTLNHNVMYWYQQKSSQAPKLLFHYYDKDFNNEADTPDNFQSRRPNTSFCFLDIRSPGLGDTAMYLCATSREAGGRNTEAFFGQGTRLTVV.

The chain employs TRBV4-1 and TRBJ2-5; 9 bases are a match to TRBD1. V shed 2 bases and J 2 bases; nucleotides not matched to a gene: 3. Per germline, CDR1 MGHRA and CDR2 YSYEKL. The CDR3 spans 15 residues. The CDR3 region has the DNA TGCGCCAGCAGCCAATTGACAGGGGGTCAAGAGACCCAGTACTTC. Its translation: CASSQLTGGQETQYF.

The chain links TRBV6-1 to TRBJ1-1; 7 nucleotides match TRBD1. This CDR3 region has 13 residues. Per germline, CDR1 MNHNS and CDR2 SASEGT. V shed 5 bases, J shed 8 bases, and the junction held 8 bases outside the gene matches. CDR3 DNA: TGTGCCAGCAGTTCTACAGGGGTCTCCGAAGCTTTCTTT. Translating gives CASSSTGVSEAFF.

The chain carries TRBV28 and TRBJ2-3, with D possibly TRBD1 on 5 matching bases. This CDR3 region has 16 residues. Trimming left V 4 bases short and J 2 bases short, with 16 bases between. CDR1 is MDHEN, CDR2 SYDVKM, per germline. The CDR3 nucleotides are TGTGCCAGCAGTTCGGACACTCCAGCTAACACAGATACGCAGTATTTT. Translated: CASSSDTPANTDTQYF.

The chain uses TRBV5-1 and TRBJ2-4; 7 bases line up with TRBD1. Germline CDR1 reads SGHRS; CDR2 reads YFSETQ. The trim removed 3 bases at V and 7 bases at J, leaving 4 bases unmatched. The CDR3 has 13 residues. The CDR3 is CASSWGTDNIQYF. The CDR3 DNA reads as TGCGCCAGCAGCTGGGGGACAGATAACATTCAGTACTTC.

The chain has TRBV20-1 and TRBJ1-1; D unclear. This CDR3 has 11 residues. Looked up from germline, CDR1 is DFQATT and CDR2 is SNEGSKA (reference sequence). The chain's CDR3 is CSPETSWGAFF. CDR3 sequence (DNA): TGCAGCCCAGAAACTTCCTGGGGAGCTTTCTTT.

This clone was counted once. V is TRBV5-1 and J is TRBJ2-5; 7 bases agree with TRBD2. Germline CDR1 and CDR2: SGHRS and YFSETQ. The junction had 6 bases not matched to a gene; V was cut back by 6 bases and J by 1 base. The CDR3 has 14 amino acids. In nucleotides, the CDR3 is TGCGCCAGCAAGATTACTAGCGCCCAAGAGACCCAGTACTTC. Translating gives CASKITSAQETQYF.

The chain has TRBV19 and TRBJ1-2; 11 nucleotides align to TRBD1. The junction had 3 bases not matched to a gene; V was cut back by 4 bases and J by 8 bases. The CDR3 covers 13 residues. In germline, CDR1 is LNHDA, CDR2 SQIVND (reference sequence). The CDR3 loop is CASSKGQGDGYTF. The CDR3, as DNA: TGTGCCAGTAGTAAGGGACAGGGGGACGGCTACACCTTC. Based on the CDR3 plus reference TRBV19 and TRBJ1-2, the full variable domain is DGGITQSPKYLFRKEGQNVTLSCEQNLNHDAMYWYRQDPGQGLRLIYYSQIVNDFQKGDIAEGYSVSREKKESFPLTVTSAQKNPTAFYLCASSKGQGDGYTFGSGTRLTVV.

The chain is built from TRBV2 and TRBJ2-4; 7 nucleotides align to TRBD1. The CDR3 consists of 12 residues. The trim removed 6 bases at V and 9 bases at J, leaving 5 bases unmatched. In germline, CDR1 is SNHLY, CDR2 FYNNEI. The CDR3 loop is CASSETGSIQYF. The DNA for the CDR3 is TGTGCCAGCAGCGAGACAGGGAGCATTCAGTACTTC.

As to this clone: One end of the junction fails to match germline, which may point to a read error. The gene calls are TRBV27 and TRBJ2-3; D remains unclear. The CDR3 covers 13 residues. Germline values: CDR1 MNHEY, CDR2 SMNVEV (reference sequence). CDR3 nucleotide sequence: TGTGCCAGCAGATTATTGGGATTAGGAACGCAGTATTTT. Translated, it gives CASRLLGLGTQYF.

J is TRBJ2-1 and V is TRBV20-1, with 8 bases that match TRBD1. This CDR3 is built from 11 residues. CDR1 is DFQATT and CDR2 is SNEGSKA in the germline V gene (reference sequence). With V trimmed by 5 bases and J by 10 bases, 4 bases remained unmatched. CDR3 sequence reads: CSAGRTGEQFF. The CDR3 DNA is TGCAGTGCTGGAAGGACAGGGGAGCAGTTCTTC.

CDR3 amino acids: CASSHYGLAGLNTGELFF. In DNA form, the CDR3 reads TGTGCCAGCAGCCACTACGGACTAGCGGGGTTGAACACCGGGGAGCTGTTTTTT. The chain is built from TRBV7-4 and TRBJ2-2; 12 nucleotides align to TRBD2. The germline V gene encodes CDR1 SGHVT and CDR2 SQSDAQ. V shed 5 bases, J shed 1 base, and the junction held 8 bases outside the gene matches. CDR3 length equals 18 residues.

This chain connects TRBV11-3 to TRBJ2-7, with D possibly being TRBD1 or TRBD2 (5 bases each). Per germline, CDR1 SGHNT and CDR2 YENEEA. The CDR3 runs 14 residues. V was clipped by 1 base and J by 1 base, with 8 bases between them. The CDR3 DNA is TGTGCCAGCAGCTTAGGGGACCTTTCCTACGAGCAGTACTTC. It specifies CASSLGDLSYEQYF.

The CDR3 DNA sequence: TGTGCCTGGAGTGGGTGGACATTCTCCTACGAGCAGTACTTC. It translates to CAWSGWTFSYEQYF. The chain is built from TRBV30 and TRBJ2-7; possibly TRBD1 for D (5 bases). Germline CDR1 GTSNPN, CDR2 SVGIG (reference sequence). The CDR3 is made up of 14 amino acids. With 1 base removed from V and 0 bases from J, the gap between germline ends came to 10 bases.

V gene TRBV5-1 combines with J gene TRBJ1-2, with D maybe TRBD1 (5 bases). The CDR3 length is 15 residues. Germline CDR1 is SGHRS and CDR2 is YFSETQ. V lost 0 bases and J lost 0, with 9 bases in between. CDR3 amino acids: CASSLVGDSNYGYTF. CDR3 DNA sequence: TGCGCCAGCAGCTTGGTGGGGGACTCTAACTATGGCTACACCTTC.

This clone has just one count. The rearrangement uses TRBV28 and TRBJ2-3, with TRBD2 matching 8 bases. V dropped 5 bases and J dropped 6; count of bases not matched to a gene: 10. The V gene's germline CDR1 is MDHEN and CDR2 SYDVKM. The CDR3 totals 15 residues. The CDR3 loop is CASSPRTSRRDTQYF. CDR3 bases: TGTGCCAGCAGTCCGAGGACTAGCCGGCGGGATACGCAGTATTTT.

This clone was observed a handful of times. The chain is built from TRBV20-1 and TRBJ1-1, with a possible D match to TRBD1 (5 bases). CDR3 length: 11 amino acids. CDR1 and CDR2 (germline): DFQATT, SNEGSKA (reference sequence). The CDR3 sequence is CRVTGNTEAFF. CDR3 DNA sequence: TGCAGGGTTACAGGGAACACTGAAGCTTTCTTT.

The J gene is TRBJ2-7, the V gene TRBV5-1, with 8 bases identical to TRBD1. Germline V lookup: CDR1 SGHRS, CDR2 YFSETQ. Trimming at V came to 0 bases and at J to 6 bases, leaving 8 bases not matched to a gene. The CDR3 spans 15 residues. CDR3 nucleotides: TGCGCCAGCAGCTTGGACCTGGGACAGGCCCTCGAGCAGTACTTC. This encodes CASSLDLGQALEQYF.